The present TCR beta chain was sequenced within a study of T cells in Graves' hyperthyroidism and ophthalmopathy (dated by TCRdb to about 2019). Notes on the research overall: Peripheral blood was collected at initial diagnosis, before any treatment. In about 6 Graves' hyperthyroidism patients, the study also compared T-cell repertoires from thyroid tissue with T-cell repertoires from blood. After sampling, hyperthyroidism patients received methimazole starting at 30 mg daily, and ophthalmopathy patients received high-dose intravenous methylprednisolone. To identify TCR V-J signatures that set the groups apart, the researchers used a discovery cohort of approximately 98 patients, made up of some 41 with Graves' ophthalmopathy and about 59 with stable Graves' hyperthyroidism. Prospective prediction of ophthalmopathy was tested in an independent validation cohort consisting of some 20 hyperthyroidism patients and around 17 patients who later progressed to ophthalmopathy. The roughly 90 discovery patients were divided at random into training and test sets in a 7:3 ratio. The paper reports TCR Vbeta CDR3 sequencing of roughly 140 peripheral blood samples: under 45 ophthalmopathy, roughly 74 hyperthyroidism and some 17 progressor patients. Overall study results and their limits: In cross-validation, a model built on a 13 V-J signature told ophthalmopathy apart from stable hyperthyroidism with roughly 87% sensitivity and approximately 81% specificity, and in testing the same model reached 80%/75%. In validation, the model predicted progression to ophthalmopathy a median of about 6.8 months before onset, with 70% to 71% sensitivity and 72.22% specificity. Blood samples also contained most of the expanded thyroid clonotypes (frequency above 0.001), which suggests that blood repertoires may reflect thyroid immune responses. Sample size was not statistically predetermined, and investigators were not blinded to group allocation.

This clonotype was seen at least ten times. The target of this receptor is not known. Per-nucleotide qualities are absent, and no much larger clonotype sits a single base away. The TCR beta CDR3 regions were amplified from RNA transcripts. The first round of RT-PCR for the TCR CDR3 was performed with the HTBI primer set and the Qiagen OneStep RT-PCR kit. Libraries were constructed in a second round of multiplex PCR, after which size selection and purification were performed. Libraries were sequenced paired-end with 100 bp reads on an Illumina HiSeq2000. Regarding the original processing steps: SOAPnuke was used to process the raw data, throwing out any read that contained adapters or uncalled bases, had a mean Phred below 15, or lacked an exact constant-primer or identifier match. COPE v1.2.5 was used to merge the high-quality paired reads, and each unique nucleotide sequence was defined as a clonotype. MiTCR v1.1 was used to align clonotypes to the IMGT TRBV, TRBD and TRBJ reference segments. Analysis was restricted to V-J combinations with a frequency above 0.0001, which covered 98% to 99.2% of repertoires. The TCS score was defined as F50 (clonal expansion) divided by E x V (chaos), with BLOSUM62-based TCRdist calculated between CDR3 peptides within each V-J. Welch's t-statistics and random forest reduced some 510 V-J features to 10 to 15, which were used in a naive Bayes classifier (R e1071). TCRdb took the public reads, trimmed them with fastp at Q25, ran MiXCR for clone calling and kept in-frame beta chains. Identical CDR3 proteins give one entry, which carries the most common genes and DNA. TCRdb, not the authors, supplied the V and J calls. This sample gives hundreds of thousands of distinct CDR3 sequences in total; over 11% of them show up just once. The ten largest make up about 22% of the sample.

A patient counted as having stable Graves' hyperthyroidism if no progression to ophthalmopathy occurred over 18 months of follow-up. Hyperthyroidism patients were newly diagnosed, had a disease duration of under 2 months, and were aged 18 to 65 years. Patients with uncontrolled infections, other autoimmune diseases, pregnancy or lactation were excluded. Diagnoses relied on clinical symptoms, serum thyroxine and TRAb, thyroid ultrasound and orbital computed tomography. Ficoll-Paque density gradient centrifugation was used to isolate PBMCs from about 10 ml of fresh peripheral blood. Total RNA was extracted with Trizol reagent, and quality was checked on an Agilent 2100 Bioanalyzer. Measured from the cysteine to the phenylalanine, the CDR3 is 19 residues long. Only CDR3 DNA is held: 57 bases, read in frame from base 1. From V the trimming removes 4 bases and from J it removes 0 bases, while the gene matches leave 17 bases of the junction unaccounted for. CDR1 and CDR2 are drawn from the germline V gene: MDHEN, SYDVKM.

The sequence is built from TRBV28 and TRBJ2-7, and 8 junction bases match TRBD1. The specimen was blood. The TCR originated in a woman between 25 and 40 years old with Graves' hyperthyroidism. The nucleotide sequence reads TGTGCCAGCAGTTCCCGCCGGGACAGGCCTCTTCGGTACTCCTACGAGCAGTACTTC. Translated, it reads CASSSRRDRPLRYSYEQYF.